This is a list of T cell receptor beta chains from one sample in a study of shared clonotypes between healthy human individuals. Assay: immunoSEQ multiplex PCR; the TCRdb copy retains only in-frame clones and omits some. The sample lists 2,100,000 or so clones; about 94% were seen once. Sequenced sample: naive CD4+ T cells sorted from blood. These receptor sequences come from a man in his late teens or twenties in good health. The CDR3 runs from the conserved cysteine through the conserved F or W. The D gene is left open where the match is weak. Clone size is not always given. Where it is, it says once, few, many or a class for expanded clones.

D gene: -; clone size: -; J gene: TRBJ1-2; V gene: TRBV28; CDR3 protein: CASSSNYGYTF; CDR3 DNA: TGTGCCAGCAGTTCAAACTATGGCTACACCTTC
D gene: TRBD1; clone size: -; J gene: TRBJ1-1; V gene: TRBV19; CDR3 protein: CASSTWDRGLQNPEAFF; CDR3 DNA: TGTGCCAGTAGTACATGGGACAGGGGGCTACAAAATCCCGAAGCTTTCTTT
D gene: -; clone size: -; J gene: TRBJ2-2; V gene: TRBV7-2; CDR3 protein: CASSPLNTGELFF; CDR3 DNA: TGTGCCAGCAGCCCACTAAACACCGGGGAGCTGTTTTTT
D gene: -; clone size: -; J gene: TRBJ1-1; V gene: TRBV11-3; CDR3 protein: CASSSGAEAFF; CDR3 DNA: TGTGCCAGCAGCTCGGGGGCTGAAGCTTTCTTT
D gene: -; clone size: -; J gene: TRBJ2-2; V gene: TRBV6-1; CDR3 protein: CASKIGEVNTGELFF; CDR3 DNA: TGTGCCAGCAAAATAGGGGAAGTGAACACCGGGGAGCTGTTTTTT
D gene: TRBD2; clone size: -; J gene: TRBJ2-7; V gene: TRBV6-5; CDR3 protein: CASHLAGGEQYF; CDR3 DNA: TGTGCCTCCCATCTGGCGGGGGGTGAGCAGTACTTC
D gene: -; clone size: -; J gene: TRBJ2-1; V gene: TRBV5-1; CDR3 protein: CASKIESSYNEQFF; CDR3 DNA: TGCGCCAGCAAAATTGAGAGCTCCTACAATGAGCAGTTCTTC
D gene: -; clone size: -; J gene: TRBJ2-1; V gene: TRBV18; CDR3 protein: CASSPRLQSSYNEQFF; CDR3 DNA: TGTGCCAGCTCACCTCGACTTCAGAGCTCCTACAATGAGCAGTTCTTC
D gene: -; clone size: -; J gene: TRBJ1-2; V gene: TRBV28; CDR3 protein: CATTPRPYGYTF; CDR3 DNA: TGTGCCACCACTCCTCGCCCCTATGGCTACACCTTC
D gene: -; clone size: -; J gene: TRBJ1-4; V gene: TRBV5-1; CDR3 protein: CASSHNAKANEKLFF; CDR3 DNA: TGCGCCAGCAGCCATAACGCCAAAGCCAATGAAAAACTGTTTTTT
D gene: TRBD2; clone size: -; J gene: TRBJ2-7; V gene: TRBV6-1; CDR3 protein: CASSERGRPAYEQYF; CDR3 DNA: TGTGCCAGCAGTGAACGCGGGAGGCCTGCCTACGAGCAGTACTTC
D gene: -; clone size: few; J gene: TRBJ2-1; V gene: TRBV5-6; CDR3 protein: CASSFLRSDYNEQFF; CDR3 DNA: TGTGCCAGCAGCTTTCTGCGAAGCGACTACAATGAGCAGTTCTTC
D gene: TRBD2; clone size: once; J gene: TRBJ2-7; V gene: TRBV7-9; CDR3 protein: CASTLAGGPGEQYF; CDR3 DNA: TGTGCCAGCACTCTAGCGGGAGGGCCTGGCGAGCAGTACTTC
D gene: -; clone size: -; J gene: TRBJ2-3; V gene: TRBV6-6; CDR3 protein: CASSYPSSGGTDTQYF; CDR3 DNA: TGTGCCAGCAGTTACCCGTCTTCGGGGGGCACAGATACGCAGTATTTT
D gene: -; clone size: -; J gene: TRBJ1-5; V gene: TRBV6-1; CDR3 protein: CASSDGPLNQPQHF; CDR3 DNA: TGTGCCAGCAGTGATGGGCCCCTCAATCAGCCCCAGCATTTT
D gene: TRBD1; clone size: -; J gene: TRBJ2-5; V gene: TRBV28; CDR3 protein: CASSLGTGGETQYF; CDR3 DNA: TGTGCCAGCAGTTTAGGTACAGGGGGAGAGACCCAGTACTTC
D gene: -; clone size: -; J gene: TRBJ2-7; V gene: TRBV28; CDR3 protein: CASSLSWPRSSYEQYF; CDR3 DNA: TGTGCCAGCAGTTTATCCTGGCCCCGGAGCTCCTACGAGCAGTACTTC
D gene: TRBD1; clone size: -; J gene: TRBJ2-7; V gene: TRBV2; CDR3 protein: CASRMDRGRAYEQYF; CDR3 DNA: TGTGCCAGCAGGATGGACAGGGGCCGCGCCTACGAGCAGTACTTC
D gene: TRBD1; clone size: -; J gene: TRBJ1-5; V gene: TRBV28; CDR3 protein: CASSRQGGQNQPQHF; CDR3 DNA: TGTGCCAGCAGTCGACAGGGCGGGCAAAATCAGCCCCAGCATTTT
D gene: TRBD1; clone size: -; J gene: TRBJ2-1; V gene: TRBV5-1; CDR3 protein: CASSQGVSYNEQFF; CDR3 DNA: TGCGCCAGCAGCCAGGGGGTGTCCTACAATGAGCAGTTCTTC
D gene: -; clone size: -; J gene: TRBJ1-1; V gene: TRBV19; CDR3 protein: CASSIRQGVFTEAFF; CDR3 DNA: TGTGCCAGTAGTATTCGCCAAGGGGTGTTCACTGAAGCTTTCTTT
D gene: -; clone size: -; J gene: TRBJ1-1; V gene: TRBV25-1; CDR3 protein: CASSERAPGSRVAFF; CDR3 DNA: TGTGCCAGCAGTGAAAGAGCTCCAGGGTCGCGCGTGGCTTTCTTT
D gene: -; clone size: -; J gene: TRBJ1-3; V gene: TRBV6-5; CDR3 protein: CASGRRGYGNTIYF; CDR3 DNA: TGTGCCAGCGGCAGGAGGGGGTATGGAAACACCATATATTTT
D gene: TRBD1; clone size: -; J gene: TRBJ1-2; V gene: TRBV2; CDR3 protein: CASSLFQGTGDGYTF; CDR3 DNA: TGTGCCAGCAGCCTCTTCCAGGGGACAGGGGATGGCTACACCTTC
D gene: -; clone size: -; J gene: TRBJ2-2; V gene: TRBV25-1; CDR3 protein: CASRGGAPDTGELFF; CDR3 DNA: TGTGCCAGCAGAGGCGGGGCGCCGGACACCGGGGAGCTGTTTTTT
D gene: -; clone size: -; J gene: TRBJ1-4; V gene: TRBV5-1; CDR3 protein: CASSLETGSTNEKLFF; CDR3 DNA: TGCGCCAGCAGCTTGGAAACCGGATCAACTAATGAAAAACTGTTTTTT
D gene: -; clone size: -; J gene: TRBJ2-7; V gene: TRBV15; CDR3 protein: CATSRDYLSTDSYEQYF; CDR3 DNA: TGTGCCACCAGCAGAGATTATCTCTCAACGGACTCCTACGAGCAGTACTTC
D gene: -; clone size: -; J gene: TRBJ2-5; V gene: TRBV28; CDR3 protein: CASSPKRGWETQYF; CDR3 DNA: TGTGCCAGCAGCCCCAAAAGGGGGTGGGAGACCCAGTACTTC
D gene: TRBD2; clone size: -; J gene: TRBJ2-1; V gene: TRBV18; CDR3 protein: CASSPTSGGIHNEQFF; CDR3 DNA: TGTGCCAGCTCACCTACTAGCGGGGGGATCCACAATGAGCAGTTCTTC
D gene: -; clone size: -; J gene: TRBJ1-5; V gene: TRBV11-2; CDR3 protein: CASSLGLSLNQPQHF; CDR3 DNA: TGTGCCAGCTCCCTGGGTCTCTCATTAAATCAGCCCCAGCATTTT
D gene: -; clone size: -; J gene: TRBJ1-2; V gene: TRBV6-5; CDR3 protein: CASSFRQHNYGYTF; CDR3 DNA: TGTGCCAGCAGTTTTCGACAGCATAACTATGGCTACACCTTC
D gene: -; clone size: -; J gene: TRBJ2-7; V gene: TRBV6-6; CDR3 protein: CASRSTGTVTYEQYF; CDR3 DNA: TGTGCCAGCCGGTCCACCGGGACGGTAACCTACGAGCAGTACTTC
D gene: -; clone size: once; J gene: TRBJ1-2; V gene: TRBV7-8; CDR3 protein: CASSLVKKAGQGYGYTF; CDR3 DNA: TGTGCCAGCAGCTTAGTAAAAAAGGCAGGGCAGGGCTATGGCTACACCTTC
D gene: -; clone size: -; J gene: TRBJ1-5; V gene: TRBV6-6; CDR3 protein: CASIHQDSLGNQPQHF; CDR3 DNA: TGTGCCAGCATCCACCAGGACAGCCTTGGCAATCAGCCCCAGCATTTT
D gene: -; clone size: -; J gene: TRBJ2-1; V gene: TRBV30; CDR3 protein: CAWVTVGTNNEQFF; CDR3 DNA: TGTGCCTGGGTGACAGTCGGTACCAACAATGAGCAGTTCTTC
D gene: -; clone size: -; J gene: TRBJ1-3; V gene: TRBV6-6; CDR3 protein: CASRPEGNTIYF; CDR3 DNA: TGTGCCAGCAGACCCGAAGGAAACACCATATATTTT
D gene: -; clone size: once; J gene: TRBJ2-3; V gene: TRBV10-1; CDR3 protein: CASSVGQTGDTQYF; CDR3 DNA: TGCGCCAGCAGTGTTGGGCAAACAGGGGATACGCAGTATTTT
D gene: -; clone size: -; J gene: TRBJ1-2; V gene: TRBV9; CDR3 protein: CASSPGLVIYGYTF; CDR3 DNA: TGTGCCAGCAGCCCGGGCCTGGTTATCTATGGCTACACCTTC
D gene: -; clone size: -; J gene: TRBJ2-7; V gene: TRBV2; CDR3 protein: CASSVGRSYEQYF; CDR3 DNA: TGTGCCAGCAGTGTGGGACGGAGCTACGAGCAGTACTTC
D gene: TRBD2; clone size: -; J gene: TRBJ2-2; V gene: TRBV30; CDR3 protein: CAWSLGLLNTGELFF; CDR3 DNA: TGTGCCTGGAGTTTGGGACTACTGAACACCGGGGAGCTGTTTTTT